Following are 24 T cell receptor beta chains from one sample sequenced in a study of persistence of HIV-infected CD4 T cells. Cells were stimulated with CMV-infected fibroblast lysates at 8 to 10 ug/mL. CD4+ T cells upregulating both CD40 ligand and CD69 were sorted as responding cells. No antigens are known for them. The immunoSEQ assay was version 4, run in survey mode. Produced via immunoSEQ multiplex PCR; TCRdb's table is partial and in-frame only. The profile shows 15,000 to 20,000 clones, around 78% of them singletons. Sequences were derived from CD4+ T cells sorted from PBMCs after approximately 19-hour stimulation, sampled from a patient who received antiretroviral therapy. The source of these receptors is an adult man with HIV who was CMV-seropositive.

In its sample, this clone was seen once. The CDR3 spells CASRPIAGGHNEQYF. The CDR3 DNA follows: TGTGCCAGCCGACCCATTGCGGGGGGCCACAACGAGCAGTACTTC. The rearrangement uses TRBV27 and TRBJ2-7; 8 positions agree with TRBD2. Germline CDR1 and CDR2: MNHEY and SMNVEV (reference sequence). The J segment lost 5 bases and the V segment lost 8 bases, leaving 14 bases of the junction unmatched. The CDR3 contains 15 residues.

The chain employs TRBV28 and TRBJ1-2; D remains ambiguous. Germline CDR1 is MDHEN and CDR2 is SYDVKM. Trimming pared 2 bases from V and 8 bases from J, leaving 9 bases between. The length of the CDR3 is 12 residues. The CDR3 protein is CASSLGLRGYTF. DNA of the CDR3: TGTGCCAGCAGTTTAGGGCTGAGGGGCTACACCTTC.

This chain uses TRBV12-3 or TRBV12-4 with TRBJ1-5; tentatively, D is TRBD1 (6 bases). The CDR3 length is 13 residues. Trimming shortened V by 8 bases and J by 2 bases, and 10 bases separated the two germline ends. CDR3 sequence reads: CASPRGCNQPQHF. For the CDR3, the DNA is TGTGCCAGCCCCAGGGGTTGCAATCAGCCCCAGCATTTT.

V gene TRBV2 combines with J gene TRBJ1-2; D perhaps matches TRBD1 (6 bases). Germline assignment: CDR1 SNHLY and CDR2 FYNNEI. Trimming took 3 bases from V and 7 from J, leaving 15 bases between them. The CDR3 length is 14 residues. The CDR3 loop is CASSDWGRSSGYTF. Here the CDR3 DNA reads TGTGCCAGCAGTGATTGGGGGCGCAGTAGTGGCTACACCTTC. Full variable domain (missing parts from reference TRBV2 and TRBJ1-2): EPEVTQTPSHQVTQMGQEVILRCVPISNHLYFYWYRQILGQKVEFLVSFYNNEISEKSEIFDDQFSVERPDGSNFTLKIRSTKLEDSAMYFCASSDWGRSSGYTFGSGTRLTVV.

The gene calls are TRBV6-5 and TRBJ1-1, with 7 nucleotides matching TRBD1. Germline V CDR1 and CDR2: MNHEY, SVGAGI. Trimming removed 5 bases from V and 5 bases from J; junction bases left unmatched: 11. This CDR3 is built from 15 residues. This chain's CDR3 is CASSQPLTGPTEAFF. CDR3 in DNA: TGTGCCAGCAGTCAACCCCTGACAGGGCCTACTGAAGCTTTCTTT.

This clone appeared once. This chain uses TRBV5-4 with TRBJ1-1; TRBD1 is a possible D gene (6 bases). CDR1 and CDR2 (germline): SGHNT, YYREEE (reference sequence). This CDR3 comprises 16 residues. The V end lost 0 bases, the J end lost 1 base, and 13 bases lay between the germline ends. CDR3 coding DNA: TGTGCCAGCAGCTTGGACGGGGGGGCCCGGAACACTGAAGCTTTCTTT. As protein: CASSLDGGARNTEAFF.

This clone is judged medium-sized (0.01 to 0.1%). The J gene is TRBJ2-7, the V gene TRBV6-5; tentatively, D is TRBD2 (5 bases). This CDR3 is 13 amino acids long. V was pared by 5 bases and J by 3 bases, with 11 bases between. Per germline, CDR1 MNHEY and CDR2 SVGAGI. CDR3 sequence reads: CASSPTGNYEQYF. In DNA form, the CDR3 reads TGTGCCAGCAGTCCTACCGGGAACTACGAGCAGTACTTC.

As for this clone: The junction departs from germline at one end; a sequencing error may be responsible. This chain connects TRBV19 to TRBJ1-6; D is possibly TRBD1 (6 bases). Germline CDR1 and CDR2: LNHDA and SQIVND (reference sequence). The CDR3 totals 13 residues. In DNA form, the CDR3 reads TGTGCCACCCAGGACAGTTATAATTCACCCCCCCACTTT. This encodes CATQDSYNSPPHF.

The DNA for the CDR3 is TGTGCCAGCAGCCCTCCTTCAGGGGCGCAGGGTGTAGGAGCTTTCTTT. Amino acid sequence: CASSPPSGAQGVGAFF. The chain is built from TRBV7-3 and TRBJ1-1; weak D call: TRBD1 (6 bases). The V end was cut by 5 bases, the J end by 10 bases, with 26 bases between. The CDR3 is made up of 16 amino acids. Germline V CDR1 and CDR2: SGHTA, FQGTGA.

The J gene is TRBJ1-6, the V gene TRBV29-1, with 7 bases matching TRBD1. Per the germline V gene, CDR1 is SQVTM and CDR2 is ANQGSEA. The CDR3 length is 13 residues. Trimming removed 7 bases from V and 7 bases from J; junction bases left unmatched: 7. Written as DNA, the CDR3 is TGCAGCGCACGGGACAGTGACAATTCACCCCTCCACTTT. It translates to CSARDSDNSPLHF. Using reference TRBV29-1 and TRBJ1-6 for the parts outside the CDR3, the full variable domain is SAVISQKPSRDICQRGTSLTIQCQVDSQVTMMFWYRQQPGQSLTLIATANQGSEATYESGFVIDKFPISRPNLTFSTLTVSNMSPEDSSIYLCSARDSDNSPLHFGNGTRLTVT.

This clone was detected once. This chain uses TRBV7-9 with TRBJ1-4; tentative D call: TRBD1 (6 bases). The V and J ends lost 4 bases and 5 bases respectively, with 17 bases between them. The CDR3 is made up of 16 amino acids. CDR1 is SEHNR, CDR2 FQNEAQ, per germline (reference sequence). The CDR3 region has the DNA TGTGCCAGCAGCTCCGACAGGTGGGAGAAGAATGAAAAACTGTTTTTT. Its protein is CASSSDRWEKNEKLFF.

This clone occurred once. The V call is TRBV6-5, the J call TRBJ1-5, with D perhaps matching TRBD1 (5 bases). The CDR3 sequence is 14 residues long. Deletions cut 0 bases from V and 5 bases from J, with 8 bases between. Germline CDR1 reads MNHEY; CDR2 reads SVGAGI. The CDR3, as DNA: TGTGCCAGCAGTTACTCGAAGGGGTATCAGCCCCAGCATTTT. Translation: CASSYSKGYQPQHF.

This chain joins TRBV7-3 and TRBJ1-4; no firm D call. Between the trimmed V and J ends, which lost 0 bases and 3 bases, there was a span of 8 bases. This CDR3 region has 15 residues. The germline gives CDR1 SGHTA, CDR2 FQGTGA. The CDR3 here is CASSLTHSPNEKLFF. The CDR3 region has the DNA TGTGCCAGCAGCTTAACGCACAGCCCTAATGAAAAACTGTTTTTT.

This clone has a handful of counts. This chain joins TRBV30 and TRBJ1-6; possibly TRBD1 for D (5 bases). Germline-derived CDR1 and CDR2 are GTSNPN and SVGIG (reference sequence). Trimming removed 2 bases from V and 6 bases from J, with 11 bases in between. The length of the CDR3 is 14 residues. The CDR3 loop reads CAWSREGTNSPLHF. For the CDR3, the DNA is TGTGCCTGGAGTAGGGAGGGGACTAATTCACCCCTCCACTTT.

This sequence joins TRBV30 and TRBJ1-3; possible D gene TRBD1, 6 bases. V lost 5 bases and J 7 bases, leaving 15 bases between the germline ends. CDR1 is GTSNPN, CDR2 SVGIG, per germline (reference sequence). The CDR3 sequence is 13 residues long. Here the CDR3 reads CAWGQFLGNTIYF. CDR3 in DNA: TGTGCCTGGGGACAGTTCTTAGGGAACACCATATATTTT.

The V and J genes are TRBV27 and TRBJ1-5; D not resolved. The CDR3 sequence is 14 residues long. The ends were cut back, 5 bases at V and 3 bases at J, with 11 bases in the middle. CDR1 is MNHEY, CDR2 SMNVEV, per germline (reference sequence). DNA for the CDR3: TGTGCCAGCAGTCCAGGCCCCGACAATCAGCCCCAGCATTTT. Translation: CASSPGPDNQPQHF.

The J gene is TRBJ1-1, the V gene TRBV9, with no clear D. The CDR3 length is 14 residues. Trimming stripped 0 bases from V and 1 base from J, with 7 bases between. Per germline, CDR1 SGDLS and CDR2 YYNGEE. The CDR3 nucleotides read TGTGCCAGCAGCGTAGCAACAGCGAACACTGAAGCTTTCTTT. This translates into CASSVATANTEAFF.

There are a few counts of this clone. The chain has TRBV7-8 and TRBJ1-6, with a possible D match to TRBD1 (5 bases). Germline V lookup: CDR1 SGHVS, CDR2 FQNEAQ. With 4 bases removed from V and 1 base from J, the gap between germline ends came to 11 bases. This CDR3 has 16 amino acids. DNA of the CDR3: TGTGCCAGCAGCTCCCGACAGTCTTCCTATAATTCACCCCTCCACTTT. This encodes CASSSRQSSYNSPLHF.

The chain links TRBV2 to TRBJ2-2; D might be TRBD2 (5 bases). V was cut by 3 bases and J by 7 bases, with 9 bases left in between. CDR3 size: 13 residues. Germline values: CDR1 SNHLY, CDR2 FYNNEI. The CDR3 loop is CASSELGDGELFF. CDR3 DNA sequence: TGTGCCAGCAGTGAGCTCGGGGACGGGGAGCTGTTTTTT. Filled out from reference TRBV2 and TRBJ2-2, the complete variable domain reads EPEVTQTPSHQVTQMGQEVILRCVPISNHLYFYWYRQILGQKVEFLVSFYNNEISEKSEIFDDQFSVERPDGSNFTLKIRSTKLEDSAMYFCASSELGDGELFFGEGSRLTVL.

The chain links TRBV4-1 to TRBJ1-2, with D uncertain. This CDR3 contains 15 residues. Per the germline V gene, CDR1 is MGHRA and CDR2 is YSYEKL. V was pared by 0 bases and J by 2 bases, with 10 bases between. The DNA of the CDR3 is TGCGCCAGCAGCCAAGAAACAACAACGAACTATGGCTACACCTTC. This codes for CASSQETTTNYGYTF.

V gene TRBV13 combines with J gene TRBJ2-3; D is uncertain. Trimming took 0 bases from V and 2 from J, leaving 9 bases between them. There are 15 residues in the CDR3. From germline, CDR1 is PRHDT and CDR2 FYEKMQ (reference sequence). CDR3 DNA sequence: TGTGCCAGCAGCTTAGGGGACCGCGCCACAGATACGCAGTATTTT. Protein: CASSLGDRATDTQYF.

This clone turned up a few times. The DNA for the CDR3 is TGTGCCAGCAGTTTAGCGGGTGGGGGGACAGCTTTCTTT. Protein: CASSLAGGGTAFF. The chain is built from TRBV12-3 or TRBV12-4 and TRBJ1-1, with D possibly matching TRBD1 (5 bases). Trimming pared 0 bases from V and 10 bases from J, leaving 12 bases between. The CDR3 covers 13 residues.

In this sample, this clone turned up a few times. This chain joins TRBV3-1 (or the pseudogene TRBV3-2) and TRBJ1-5; D gene uncertain. The length of the CDR3 is 16 residues. V dropped 1 base and J dropped 1 base, with 11 bases sitting between them. CDR1 LGHDT and CDR2 YNNKEL come from the germline V gene (reference sequence). The CDR3 loop reads CASSQAQSGSNQPQHF. The CDR3 DNA follows: TGTGCCAGCAGCCAAGCCCAGTCAGGCAGCAATCAGCCCCAGCATTTT.

A remark on this clone: The sample holds other DNA sequences that translate to the same CDR3. This chain connects TRBV6-5 to TRBJ2-5; D is perhaps TRBD2 (6 bases). The V end lost 5 bases, the J end lost 11 bases, and 18 bases lay between the germline ends. Germline CDR1 reads MNHEY; CDR2 reads SVGAGI. The CDR3 spans 13 residues. This CDR3 is CASSTPRGGTQYF. The CDR3 bases are TGTGCCAGCAGTACTCCGAGAGGAGGGACTCAGTACTTC.